Listed here are 2 T cell receptor beta chains from one sample, sequenced in a study of CD8 T cells in Susac syndrome. When the RNA was reverse transcribed, random hexamers were used with an input of roughly 0.5 to 1 ug. TCRdb ran MiXCR on the immunoSEQ multiplex PCR reads and lists one entry per CDR3 protein. The table has over 200,000 distinct CDR3 sequences, roughly 94% seen once. The specimen sequenced was CD4+ T cells from PBMCs. The receptors originated from a human donor with multiple sclerosis.

The CDR3 is CSVGPPGHNGELFF. The CDR3 nucleotides read TGCAGCGTTGGCCCGCCGGGGCATAACGGGGAGCTGTTTTTT. This sequence joins TRBV29-1 and TRBJ2-2; either TRBD1 or TRBD2 may supply D (5 bases each). V was trimmed by 4 bases and J by 7 bases, leaving 16 bases between them. Germline V gene sequence: CDR1 SQVTM, CDR2 ANQGSEA. The length of the CDR3 is 14 residues.

The genes are TRBV3-1 and TRBJ2-3; no clear D. CDR3 length equals 13 residues. Trimming took 5 bases from V and 4 from J, leaving 10 bases between them. Germline lookup yields CDR1 LGHDT and CDR2 YNNKEL (reference sequence). In DNA form, the CDR3 reads TGTGCCAGCAGCTCCCGGGTCCCAGATACGCAGTATTTT. It is translated as CASSSRVPDTQYF.